This TCR beta chain was found in a study of shared clonotypes between healthy human individuals. Study information: CD4 naive and memory got three plates each, CD8 naive two, CD8 memory one. Whole-study results and caveats: Owing to a small donor count, the genetic and exposure-history diversity represented was limited. The sampled material consisted only of blood, and tissue repertoires are likely to differ. Naive subsets generally had larger estimated richness than memory subsets.

The germline V gene has CDR1 LNHDA and CDR2 SQIVND (reference sequence). Trimming cost V 5 bases and J 4 bases, with 11 bases left between them. The CDR3 is made up of 13 amino acids. CD8 cells classed as naive were CD45RO-negative and positively selected for CCR7, excluding terminally differentiated effector memory CD45RA+ cells. A remark on this clone: As yet, its antigen is unknown.

The method was immunoSEQ multiplex PCR; TCRdb's version includes in-frame clones alone and lacks a portion of them. This sample has around 2,000,000 clones, with just under 95% found just once. The sequence was obtained from a man aged 18 to 35 in good health. Material: naive CD8+ T cells sorted from blood. The chain recombines TRBV19 with TRBJ1-2; no clear D. Here the CDR3 reads CASSFTAGYGYTF. CDR3 bases: TGTGCCAGTAGTTTCACGGCAGGCTATGGCTACACCTTC.